What follows are 25 T cell receptor beta chains derived from one specimen sequenced in a study of blood T cell repertoires in COVID-19. Using immunoSEQ multiplex PCR, the repertoire was profiled, and TCRdb retains in-frame clones only, with some absent. The data contain more than 95,000 clones, roughly 90% of them singletons. The specimen was peripheral blood. The receptors come from a human donor in a cohort sampled during active COVID-19.

The chain links TRBV7-9 to TRBJ2-7; possibly TRBD2 for D (5 bases). The CDR3 is 11 amino acids. In germline, CDR1 is SEHNR, CDR2 FQNEAQ (reference sequence). V was pared by 5 bases and J by 4 bases, with 6 bases between. The chain's CDR3 is CASSTGYEQYF. The CDR3 region has the DNA TGTGCCAGCAGCACGGGGTACGAGCAGTACTTC.

V gene TRBV19 combines with J gene TRBJ2-1, with TRBD1 matching over 9 bases. The CDR3 has 14 amino acids. Germline CDR1 LNHDA, CDR2 SQIVND (reference sequence). The J segment lost 7 bases and the V segment lost 4 bases, leaving 5 bases of the junction unmatched. The CDR3 DNA is TGTGCCAGTAGTACGGGACAGGGATTTAATGAGCAGTTCTTC. Its protein product is CASSTGQGFNEQFF.

The V call is TRBV23-1, the J call TRBJ1-4; 11 bases align to TRBD1. TRBV23-1 is noted as an ORF with a role that remains uncertain. Trimming removed 3 bases from V and 5 bases from J; junction bases left unmatched: 5. CDR3 size: 16 residues. CDR3 in amino acids: CASSHAGTGGNEKLFF. The CDR3 nucleotides are TGCGCCAGCAGTCACGCCGGGACAGGGGGGAATGAAAAACTGTTTTTT.

J is TRBJ2-3 and V is TRBV19; D possibly corresponds to TRBD1 (6 bases). Germline CDR1 is LNHDA and CDR2 is SQIVND (reference sequence). Trimming left V 1 base short and J 5 bases short, with 10 bases between. The length of the CDR3 is 14 residues. CDR3 residues: CASSIGTVRDTQYF. The CDR3, as DNA: TGTGCCAGTAGTATAGGGACAGTTCGAGATACGCAGTATTTT.

This clone was seen only once. The CDR3 reads CASSYVWTGGDYGYTF. DNA for the CDR3: TGTGCCAGCAGTTACGTCTGGACAGGGGGCGACTATGGCTACACCTTC. The rearrangement joins TRBV6-6 to TRBJ1-2, with 11 bases that match TRBD1. Germline lookup yields CDR1 MNHNY and CDR2 SVGAGI (reference sequence). CDR3 length: 16 residues. The V segment lost 2 bases and the J segment 3 bases; nucleotides outside the gene matches: 5.

The rearrangement joins TRBV3-1 (or the pseudogene TRBV3-2) to TRBJ1-1, with D possibly TRBD1 on 6 matching bases. The CDR3 sequence is 16 residues long. V gave up 0 bases and J gave up 4 bases, with 15 bases separating them. Germline assignment: CDR1 LGHDT and CDR2 YNNKEL (reference sequence). This chain's CDR3 is CASSQESVGGATEAFF. The CDR3 coding sequence is TGTGCCAGCAGCCAAGAGAGTGTGGGGGGGGCCACTGAAGCTTTCTTT.

The chain combines TRBV4-1 with TRBJ2-3; D perhaps matches TRBD1 (6 bases). The CDR3 runs to 15 residues. The V end was cut by 1 base, the J end by 0 bases, with 8 bases between. CDR1 and CDR2 (germline): MGHRA, YSYEKL. CDR3 nucleotides: TGCGCCAGCAGCCAAGTAGGGACAAGCACAGATACGCAGTATTTT. It translates to CASSQVGTSTDTQYF.

The chain uses TRBV19 and TRBJ1-3; D not resolved. This CDR3 is built from 14 residues. V was cut by 9 bases and J by 0 bases, with 12 bases left in between. Per the germline V gene, CDR1 is LNHDA and CDR2 is SQIVND (reference sequence). The CDR3 loop reads CASQDSTSGNTIYF. The CDR3 coding sequence is TGTGCCAGCCAGGACTCTACCTCTGGAAACACCATATATTTT.

The chain links TRBV5-1 to TRBJ2-3, with 7 bases that match TRBD2. The CDR3 consists of 15 residues. Unmatched junction bases numbered 7, after V lost 4 bases and J lost 2 bases. Germline CDR1 reads SGHRS; CDR2 reads YFSETQ. The DNA for the CDR3 is TGCGCCAGCAGCCGGGCGGGGGATTCCACAGATACGCAGTATTTT. It yields the protein CASSRAGDSTDTQYF.

V usage is TRBV6-5 and J usage is TRBJ2-2; 10 bases are shared with TRBD2. Germline assignment: CDR1 MNHEY and CDR2 SVGAGI. The CDR3 totals 14 residues. The junction had 4 bases not matched to a gene; V was cut back by 11 bases and J by 1 base. The CDR3 sequence is CAGRTSGNTGELFF. The CDR3 DNA follows: TGTGCCGGAAGGACTAGCGGGAACACCGGGGAGCTGTTTTTT.

The rearrangement joins TRBV5-1 to TRBJ2-7; TRBD2 might be the D (5 bases). The germline V gene has CDR1 SGHRS and CDR2 YFSETQ. The CDR3 loop spans 13 amino acids. Between the trimmed V and J ends, which lost 3 bases and 6 bases, there was a span of 13 bases. The DNA of the CDR3 is TGCGCCAGCAGCTGGCTGGGAGTGGCCGAGCAGTACTTC. Its translation: CASSWLGVAEQYF.

The CDR3 reads CAWSVGMGLAGDFQYF. In DNA form, the CDR3 reads TGTGCCTGGAGTGTGGGGATGGGACTAGCGGGGGACTTTCAGTACTTC. The rearrangement joins TRBV30 to TRBJ2-4, with 14 bases lining up with TRBD2. With 0 bases clipped from V and 11 bases from J, the junction kept 9 bases outside the gene matches. Germline loops: CDR1 GTSNPN, CDR2 SVGIG (reference sequence). This CDR3 contains 16 residues.

The chain links TRBV6-1 to TRBJ1-6, with TRBD1 matching over 8 bases. With V trimmed by 2 bases and J by 10 bases, 10 bases remained unmatched. Germline V gene lookup returns CDR1 MNHNS and CDR2 SASEGT. The CDR3 sequence is 16 residues long. The CDR3 loop is CASSETPTGGRSPLHF. DNA for the CDR3: TGTGCCAGCAGTGAAACCCCCACAGGGGGGCGATCACCCCTCCACTTT.

The CDR3 DNA sequence: TGTGCCAGCAGCCGGGACAGGGGTTCGGGGGAGACCCAGTACTTC. Translation: CASSRDRGSGETQYF. The chain couples TRBV2 to TRBJ2-5; TRBD1 agrees at 10 bases. The V segment lost 6 bases and the J segment 5 bases; nucleotides outside the gene matches: 9. Germline CDR1 is SNHLY and CDR2 is FYNNEI. This CDR3 spans 15 amino acids.

This chain connects TRBV30 to TRBJ1-1, with D unclear. This CDR3 has 10 amino acids. Trimming pared 3 bases from V and 4 bases from J, leaving 3 bases between. In germline, CDR1 is GTSNPN, CDR2 SVGIG (reference sequence). The CDR3 nucleotides are TGTGCCTGGAGCGGCACTGAAGCTTTCTTT. It codes for CAWSGTEAFF.

The chain employs TRBV6-5 and TRBJ2-6; 7 nucleotides agree with TRBD2. This CDR3 has 13 residues. Germline CDR1 reads MNHEY; CDR2 reads SVGAGI. V lost 11 bases and J lost 4; bases outside the gene matches: 5. The CDR3 DNA reads TGTGCCGCCGGGGGGTTCGGGGCCAACGTCCTGACTTTC. Amino acid sequence: CAAGGFGANVLTF.

The rearrangement links TRBV7-9 to TRBJ1-4; 8 bases are shared with TRBD1. Unmatched junction bases numbered 10, after V lost 5 bases and J lost 8 bases. Germline assignment: CDR1 SEHNR and CDR2 FQNEAQ (reference sequence). The length of the CDR3 is 15 residues. The CDR3 reads CASSPRQGNGEKLFF. In DNA, the CDR3 is TGTGCCAGCAGCCCAAGACAGGGGAATGGCGAAAAACTGTTTTTT. Using reference TRBV7-9 and TRBJ1-4 for the parts outside the CDR3, the full variable domain is DTGVSQNPRHKITKRGQNVTFRCDPISEHNRLYWYRQTLGQGPEFLTYFQNEAQLEKSRLLSDRFSAERPKGSFSTLEIQRTEQGDSAMYLCASSPRQGNGEKLFFGSGTQLSVL.

V and J are TRBV11-2 and TRBJ2-2; 8 nucleotides line up with TRBD2. After removal of 5 bases from V and 5 bases from J, the junction contained 7 bases not matched to a gene. From germline, CDR1 is SGHAT and CDR2 FQNNGV. The CDR3 runs to 15 residues. CDR3 sequence: CASSPGGAGTGELFF. The CDR3 bases are TGTGCCAGCAGCCCCGGGGGGGCGGGGACCGGGGAGCTGTTTTTT.

The J gene is TRBJ1-2, the V gene TRBV6-2 or TRBV6-3; 8 bases are shared with TRBD1. Unmatched junction bases numbered 20, after V lost 6 bases and J lost 5 bases. The length of the CDR3 is 18 residues. Germline loops: CDR1 MNHEY, CDR2 SVGEGT. The CDR3 spells CASSPHAAPGGAEYGYTF. DNA for the CDR3: TGTGCCAGCAGCCCACACGCGGCCCCAGGGGGCGCGGAATATGGCTACACCTTC.

The gene calls are TRBV19 and TRBJ1-4; D is ambiguous. V lost 2 bases and J 6 bases, leaving 19 bases between the germline ends. This CDR3 has 17 amino acids. Per the germline V gene, CDR1 is LNHDA and CDR2 is SQIVND (reference sequence). The DNA for the CDR3 is TGTGCCAGTAGTATAAATTCAGTCCTCTTCGCGGATGAAAAACTGTTTTTT. As protein: CASSINSVLFADEKLFF.

The gene calls are TRBV5-1 and TRBJ2-3, with 8 bases identical to TRBD1. V lost 4 bases to trimming and J lost 5 bases; unmatched junction nucleotides: 9. Germline CDR1 is SGHRS and CDR2 is YFSETQ. The CDR3 length is 15 residues. As DNA, the CDR3 is TGCGCCAGCAGCGAGGGACAGGCCCGATTAGATACGCAGTATTTT. Protein: CASSEGQARLDTQYF. Full variable domain (missing parts from reference TRBV5-1 and TRBJ2-3): KAGVTQTPRYLIKTRGQQVTLSCSPISGHRSVSWYQQTPGQGLQFLFEYFSETQRNKGNFPGRFSGRQFSNSRSEMNVSTLELGDSALYLCASSEGQARLDTQYFGPGTRLTVL.

The gene calls are TRBV3-1 (or the pseudogene TRBV3-2) and TRBJ2-7; 7 bases line up with TRBD2. V was clipped by 4 bases and J by 5 bases; unmatched bases: 8. Germline V gene sequence: CDR1 LGHDT, CDR2 YNNKEL (reference sequence). This CDR3 region has 14 residues. The CDR3, as DNA: TGTGCCAGCAGCCCCTTCGGGGGGATTAACGAGCAGTACTTC. Translation gives CASSPFGGINEQYF.

The V call is TRBV3-1 (or the pseudogene TRBV3-2), the J call TRBJ2-1; 9 nucleotides align to TRBD2. V trimming: 5 bases; J trimming: 6 bases; junction bases outside the gene matches: 8. CDR3 length equals 15 residues. CDR1 and CDR2 from the germline V gene are LGHDT and YNNKEL (reference sequence). The CDR3 region has the DNA TGTGCCAGCAGCTTTAGCGGGAGTGTGATCAATGAGCAGTTCTTC. Translating it yields CASSFSGSVINEQFF.

The rearrangement joins TRBV24-1 to TRBJ2-1; D unresolved. This CDR3 contains 12 residues. V was trimmed by 5 bases and J by 5 bases, leaving 6 bases between them. The V gene's germline CDR1 is KGHDR and CDR2 SFDVKD. The chain's CDR3 is CATSVSNNEQFF. The CDR3 nucleotides are TGTGCCACCAGTGTTAGTAACAATGAGCAGTTCTTC.

The J gene is TRBJ2-3, the V gene TRBV5-1, with TRBD2 identical over 7 bases. The germline CDR1 and CDR2 sequences are SGHRS and YFSETQ. CDR3 length: 15 residues. V lost 2 bases and J lost 6; bases outside the gene matches: 9. The CDR3 loop is CASSLDRGVVDTQYF. In DNA form, the CDR3 reads TGCGCCAGCAGCTTAGACCGGGGGGTAGTTGATACGCAGTATTTT.